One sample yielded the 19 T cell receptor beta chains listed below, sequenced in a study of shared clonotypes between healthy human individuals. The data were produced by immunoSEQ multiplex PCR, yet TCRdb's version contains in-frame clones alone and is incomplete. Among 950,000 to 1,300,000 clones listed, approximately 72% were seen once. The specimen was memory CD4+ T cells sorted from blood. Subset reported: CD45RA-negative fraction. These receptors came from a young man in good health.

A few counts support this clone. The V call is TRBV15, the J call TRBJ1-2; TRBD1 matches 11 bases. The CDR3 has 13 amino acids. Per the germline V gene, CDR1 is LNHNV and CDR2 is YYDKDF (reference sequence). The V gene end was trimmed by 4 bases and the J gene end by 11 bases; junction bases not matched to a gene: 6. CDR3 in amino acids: CATSKGQGERYTF. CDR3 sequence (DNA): TGTGCCACCAGCAAGGGACAGGGGGAGAGATACACCTTC.

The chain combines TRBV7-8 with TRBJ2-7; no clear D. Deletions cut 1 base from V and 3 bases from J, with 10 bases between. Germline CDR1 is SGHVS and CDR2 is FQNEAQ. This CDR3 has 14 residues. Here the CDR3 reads CASSLVHTFYEQYF. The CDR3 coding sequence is TGTGCCAGCAGCTTAGTACACACCTTCTACGAGCAGTACTTC.

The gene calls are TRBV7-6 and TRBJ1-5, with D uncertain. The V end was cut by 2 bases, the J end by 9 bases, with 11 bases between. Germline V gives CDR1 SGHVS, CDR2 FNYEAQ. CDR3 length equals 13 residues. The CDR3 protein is CASSLSPVGPQHF. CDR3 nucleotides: TGTGCCAGCAGCTTATCCCCCGTCGGGCCCCAGCATTTT. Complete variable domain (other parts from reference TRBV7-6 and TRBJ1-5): GAGVSQSPRYKVTKRGQDVALRCDPISGHVSLYWYRQALGQGPEFLTYFNYEAQQDKSGLPNDRFSAERPEGSISTLTIQRTEQRDSAMYRCASSLSPVGPQHFGDGTRLSIL.

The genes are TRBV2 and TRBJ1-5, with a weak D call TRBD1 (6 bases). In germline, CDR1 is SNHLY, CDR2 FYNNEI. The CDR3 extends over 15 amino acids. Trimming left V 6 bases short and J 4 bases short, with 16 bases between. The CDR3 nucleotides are TGTGCCAGCAGGGGGGGTCAGGGGAGGAATCAGCCCCAGCATTTT. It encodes CASRGGQGRNQPQHF.

CDR3 region: CASSFSVMNTGELFF. The CDR3 region has the DNA TGTGCCAGCAGTTTTTCAGTGATGAACACCGGGGAGCTGTTTTTT. The J gene is TRBJ2-2, the V gene TRBV28; D unclear. This CDR3 spans 15 amino acids. Trimming stripped 3 bases from V and 1 base from J, with 9 bases between. The germline CDR1 and CDR2 sequences are MDHEN and SYDVKM.

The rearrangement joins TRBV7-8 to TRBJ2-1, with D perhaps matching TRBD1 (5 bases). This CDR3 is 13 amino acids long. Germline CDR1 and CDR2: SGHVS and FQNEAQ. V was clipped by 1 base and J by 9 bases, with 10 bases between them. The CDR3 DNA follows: TGTGCCAGCAGCTTAGATAGAAGGGGTGAGCAGTTCTTC. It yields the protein CASSLDRRGEQFF.

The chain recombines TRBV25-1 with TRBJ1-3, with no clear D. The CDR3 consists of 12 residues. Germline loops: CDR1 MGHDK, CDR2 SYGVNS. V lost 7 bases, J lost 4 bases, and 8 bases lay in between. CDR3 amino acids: CASNGVGNTIYF. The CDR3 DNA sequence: TGTGCCAGCAACGGGGTAGGAAACACCATATATTTT.

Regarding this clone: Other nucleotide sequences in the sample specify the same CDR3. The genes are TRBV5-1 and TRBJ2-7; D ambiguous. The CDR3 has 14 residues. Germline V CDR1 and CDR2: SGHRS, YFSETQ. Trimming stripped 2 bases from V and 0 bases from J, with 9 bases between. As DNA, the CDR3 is TGCGCCAGCAGCTTAACCGGAAACTCCTACGAGCAGTACTTC. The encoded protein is CASSLTGNSYEQYF.

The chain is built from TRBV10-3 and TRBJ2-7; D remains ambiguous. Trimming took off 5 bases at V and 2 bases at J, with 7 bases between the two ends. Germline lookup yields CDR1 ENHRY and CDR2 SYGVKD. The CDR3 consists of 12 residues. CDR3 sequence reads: CAISQTPYEQYF. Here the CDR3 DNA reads TGTGCCATCAGTCAAACACCCTACGAGCAGTACTTC.

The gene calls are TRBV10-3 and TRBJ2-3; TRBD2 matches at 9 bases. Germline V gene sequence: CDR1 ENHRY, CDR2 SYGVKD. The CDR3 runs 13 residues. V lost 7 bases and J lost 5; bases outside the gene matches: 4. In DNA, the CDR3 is TGTGCCATCACGCGGGAGGGCGGAGATACGCAGTATTTT. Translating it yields CAITREGGDTQYF.

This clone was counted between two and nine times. CDR3 sequence reads: CAWRGQGSYNEQFF. The CDR3 DNA reads TGTGCCTGGAGGGGACAGGGATCCTACAATGAGCAGTTCTTC. The chain joins TRBV30 to TRBJ2-1; 9 nucleotides agree with TRBD1. In germline, CDR1 is GTSNPN, CDR2 SVGIG (reference sequence). With 3 bases clipped from V and 1 base from J, the junction kept 1 base outside the gene matches. The CDR3 consists of 14 residues.

CDR3 amino acids: CASSSATNEKLFF. The DNA of the CDR3 is TGTGCCAGCAGCTCGGCAACTAATGAAAAACTGTTTTTT. The chain links TRBV11-2 to TRBJ1-4; no reliable D call. This CDR3 comprises 13 residues. The germline gives CDR1 SGHAT, CDR2 FQNNGV. Trimming stripped 4 bases from V and 0 bases from J, with 3 bases between.

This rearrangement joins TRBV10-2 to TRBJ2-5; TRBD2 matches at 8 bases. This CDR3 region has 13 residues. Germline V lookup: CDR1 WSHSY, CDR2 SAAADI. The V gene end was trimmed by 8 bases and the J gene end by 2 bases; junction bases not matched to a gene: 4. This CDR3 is CASERGRQETQYF. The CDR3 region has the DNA TGCGCCAGCGAGCGGGGGAGACAAGAGACCCAGTACTTC.

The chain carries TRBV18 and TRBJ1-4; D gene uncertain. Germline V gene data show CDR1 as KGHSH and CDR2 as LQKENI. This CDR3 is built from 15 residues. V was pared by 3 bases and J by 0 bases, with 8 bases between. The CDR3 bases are TGTGCCAGCTCACCCCCGGCTCCAACTAATGAAAAACTGTTTTTT. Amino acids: CASSPPAPTNEKLFF. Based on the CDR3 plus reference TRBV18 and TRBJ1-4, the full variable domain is NAGVMQNPRHLVRRRGQEARLRCSPMKGHSHVYWYRQLPEEGLKFMVYLQKENIIDESGMPKERFSAEFPKEGPSILRIQQVVRGDSAAYFCASSPPAPTNEKLFFGSGTQLSVL.

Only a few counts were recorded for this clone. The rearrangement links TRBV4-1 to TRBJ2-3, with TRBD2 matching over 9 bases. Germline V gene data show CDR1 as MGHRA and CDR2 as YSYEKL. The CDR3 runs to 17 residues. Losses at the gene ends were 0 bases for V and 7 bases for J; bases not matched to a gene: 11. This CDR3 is CASSQEGLAGFGHTQYF. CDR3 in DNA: TGCGCCAGCAGCCAAGAAGGGCTAGCGGGGTTTGGCCATACGCAGTATTTT.

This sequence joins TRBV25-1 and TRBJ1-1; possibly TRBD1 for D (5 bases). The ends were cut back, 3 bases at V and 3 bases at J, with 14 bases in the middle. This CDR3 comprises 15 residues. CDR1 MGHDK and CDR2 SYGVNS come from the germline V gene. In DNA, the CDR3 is TGTGCCAGCAGTGATCTAAGGGACGGAGACACTGAAGCTTTCTTT. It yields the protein CASSDLRDGDTEAFF.

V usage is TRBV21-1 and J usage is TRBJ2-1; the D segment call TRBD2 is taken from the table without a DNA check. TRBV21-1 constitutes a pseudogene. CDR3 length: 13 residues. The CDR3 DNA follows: TGTGCCAGCAGCAAAGAGGGGGGGTGCGAGCAGTTCTTC. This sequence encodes CASSKEGGCEQFF.

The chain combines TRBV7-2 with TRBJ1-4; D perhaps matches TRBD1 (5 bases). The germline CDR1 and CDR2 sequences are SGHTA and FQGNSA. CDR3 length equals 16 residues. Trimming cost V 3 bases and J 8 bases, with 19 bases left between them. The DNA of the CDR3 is TGTGCCAGCAGCTTGAAGTTCGCGGGGCTTGGGGAAAAACTGTTTTTT. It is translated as CASSLKFAGLGEKLFF.

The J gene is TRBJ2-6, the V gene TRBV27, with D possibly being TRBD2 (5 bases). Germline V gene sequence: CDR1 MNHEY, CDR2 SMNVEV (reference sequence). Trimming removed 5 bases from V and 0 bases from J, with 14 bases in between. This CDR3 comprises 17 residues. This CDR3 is CASSPLRVSSGANVLTF. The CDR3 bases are TGTGCCAGCAGTCCCTTGAGGGTAAGCTCTGGGGCCAACGTCCTGACTTTC.